This record covers a single T cell receptor (beta chain). Which antigen it targets is not known. No quality values exist for individual bases; no much larger clone is one base distant. The entry originates in a study of cytomegalovirus exposure and HLA in healthy donors (dated by TCRdb to about 2017). Background on the whole study: In an earlier analysis of 450 to 750 of the donors, around 290 Gb of sequence data and approximately 120 million unique TCR beta sequences from about 190 million T cells were reported. Donor age, sex, ethnicity and CMV serostatus were collected together with the repertoire data. Both class I and class II loci were covered by HLA typing, at four-digit resolution. In addition to the first cohort of 666 subjects, a separate validation cohort of over 90 different subjects was used. The later analysis used no new phenotypic data to find candidate immune exposures, relying instead on TCR beta sequences and their occurrence across donors. An earlier analysis of 587 of the donors applied high-throughput TCR beta sequencing to assess whether each TCR beta V gene segment acted as functional or pseudogenic. Typing coverage differed by locus: A, B, C, DRB1 and DQB1 were typed in roughly 620-630 donors, DQA1 in 500 to 550, DPA1 in around 610, and DPB1 in 450 to 490. About five DR-DQ haplotypes were handled as single units for association and clustering because linkage in the cohort was strong. The genetic ancestry cluster associated with self-reported Caucasian donors included over 65% of the 300 to 400 genotyped donors. Across some 400 genotyped donors of the cohort, an average of about 200,000 unique TCR beta nucleotide sequences per donor were sequenced, and 15% to 20% of those sequences were non-productive. A later genetic analysis used genome-wide SNP genotypes for about 65% of the roughly 700 donors, treating that subset as a discovery cohort. Approximately 310 gigabases of sequencing data and roughly 90 million unique TCR sequences were included in an early release covering roughly 600 HLA-typed donors. The study was designed to test whether signatures of past pathogen exposure could be identified by cataloging public T cell receptors. The study used immunosequencing to profile the T cell repertoires of 670 or so subjects and linked those repertoires to cytomegalovirus serostatus. To predict cytomegalovirus infection status, the study combined high-throughput TCR immunosequencing, statistical association of individual TCRs with disease status, and machine learning. To study patterns of TCR occurrence, a later analysis re-analyzed previously published TCR beta repertoires from 650 to 750 donors and added high-resolution HLA genotyping. Every repertoire in the discovery cohort had been generated on one and the same sequencing platform. The investigation overall reported the following: In an earlier analysis of some 640 of the donors, most TCR beta V segments were observed in productive rearrangements about 87% or about 30% of the time, broadly matching IMGT annotations. Cytomegalovirus status was reported to be diagnosed by the classifier with high specificity and sensitivity in both the original and validation cohorts. The cohort was sequenced for TCR beta chains only, and without alpha or paired-chain data the features that could be detected were limited. HLA typing was unavailable for some donors at each locus, so association tests used only the typed subset. In a later analysis, TCR association rates were found to vary across HLA loci, with the most associated TCRs seen for DRB1 alleles and the fewest for HLA-C alleles. Most TCR sequences were observed very rarely across donors, whereas some public TCRs were present in many individuals. According to the authors, the approach could potentially be generalized to other disease states and immunological phenotypes. The presence/absence analyses assumed that sequencing depth was roughly uniform across donors, and that assumption may not be true. The earlier analysis of 587 of the donors excluded roughly 17 rarely observed V segments, including chromosome 9 orphons, because counts were too low. In a later genetic analysis, fewer N-insertions in productive TCRs were reported among donors in an Asian-associated ancestry cluster than the roughly 700-donor mean. In vitro tests confirmed that a few of the cytomegalovirus-associated TCR beta chains recognize cytomegalovirus antigens. A later analysis found that HLA-associated TCR beta chains were more clonally expanded and had lower generation probabilities than equally common non-associated chains. A later analysis reported that several top co-occurrence clusters appeared linked to parvovirus B19, influenza, CMV and Epstein-Barr virus. Specific HLA alleles were associated with about 17,000 TCR beta sequences at a false discovery rate of 0.05 in a later analysis. When HLA alleles, especially DR and DQ, strongly co-occurred, TCR associations were difficult to assign to individual alleles. A cluster of highly shared sequence variants was judged likely to represent a technical artifact of the sequencing pipeline. A further reported finding was that TCR beta sequences accurately predicted the HLA-A and HLA-B alleles for most subjects in the first cohort. A total of 150 to 200 TCR beta chains were listed by the study as associated with cytomegalovirus. Linkage disequilibrium might explain the correlated functional status among segregating V segments, but an unknown experimental factor could not be ruled out. Some IMGT-functional V segments, including TRBV6-2 and TRBV6-3, could not be told apart with the 87-base-pair reads, so those segments were excluded. A later analysis found that most CMV-associated TCR beta chains appeared HLA-restricted, with HLA associations seemingly driven largely by CMV exposure. An association between a missense DCLRE1C variant and V-gene and J-gene trimming of TCR beta chains was found in a later genetic analysis and replicated in an independent cohort. For the cohort, immune exposure information was limited to CMV serostatus.

Trimming costs V 8 bases and J 3 bases, and their ends lie 11 bases apart. The germline V gene encodes CDR1 SNHLY and CDR2 FYNNEI. The CDR3 covers 13 residues, taking in both the cysteine and the phenylalanine. Only the CDR3 DNA is retained, 39 bases long and in frame from the first base. Library prep was done by the immunoSEQ multiplex PCR assay. A mixture of 60 forward primers for TCR Vbeta segments and 13 reverse primers for TCR Jbeta segments was used in the multiplex PCR. A multiplex PCR assay on genomic DNA amplified the CDR3 region of rearranged TCR beta genes. On the Illumina HiSeq System, the amplified TCR beta libraries were sequenced as 87-base-pair reads. In the authors' own workflow: Across the 670 or so repertoires, a later analysis counted roughly 84 million unique TCR beta chains, roughly 11 million of which were shared by at least two donors. To remove PCR and sequencing errors, raw reads were error-corrected and collapsed into unique sequences using a nearest-neighbor algorithm that merged closely related sequences. Alignment of CDR3 sequences to IMGT reference sequences was used to assign V, D and J gene segments. For a sequence to be retained, at least a six-nucleotide match to both a V gene segment and a J gene segment was required. Rearrangements were called productive when the CDR3 lacked stop codons and stayed in frame with V and J; all others were non-productive. Following IMGT convention, CDR3 was defined as the stretch from the second conserved V-encoded cysteine up to the conserved J-encoded phenylalanine. Sequences without an unambiguous match to a single V gene segment were excluded from the earlier analysis of several hundred of the donors. An earlier analysis of several hundred of the donors called V segments functional above 56.7% productive rearrangements and segregating when the between-donor standard deviation exceeded 5%. A statistical classification framework was built to diagnose cytomegalovirus status from the catalog of TCR beta chain sequences. V and J gene assignment, in a later analysis, came from comparing TCR nucleotide sequences with IMGT/GENE-DB human TR gene sequences. Using the TCRdist pipeline, a later analysis assigned CDR3 sequences along with most-parsimonious VDJ recombination scenarios. A later analysis defined each TCR beta chain by its CDR3 amino acid sequence plus V-gene family, and excluded reads lacking a unique V-gene family. In a later analysis, around 650 highly shared, low-generation-probability nucleotide sequences were removed to address suspected cross-contamination and a sequencing artifact. For each public chain, a later analysis derived a clonal expansion index from normalized ranks of inferred template counts within each repertoire. A later analysis computed generation probabilities with a VDJ recombination model fitted to out-of-frame rearrangements, and checked the results against IGoR. A later analysis scored TCR-TCR, TCR-HLA and TCR-CMV co-occurrence with hypergeometric tests, applying a repertoire-size bias correction to TCR pairs. A later analysis estimated false discovery rates by permuting HLA or CMV assignments 20 times. A later analysis grouped co-occurring TCRs with DBSCAN, adding TCRdist sequence similarity when clustering within HLA-allele-positive subsets. Co-occurrence clustering excluded repertoires with fewer than 30,000 or more than 120,000 public chains, plus five with anomalous nucleotide sharing. The source is immuneACCESS, and TCRdb retained only in-frame sequences with V and J called. Part of the clones is not carried over; for the studies checked, unresolved V genes explain less than half of this, and the remainder is unexplained. From that table come the V and J calls and clone size; the DNA was used to work out D and trimming. The sample table shows about 150,000 clones, and roughly 80% are seen once. The ten most abundant clones make up 6.5% to 8.5% of the sample.

The cohort consisted of some 730 healthy bone marrow donors. At the time of sampling, every cohort member was nominally healthy, though immune exposures that went unrecorded were likely present. The donor tested CMV seropositive and was one of the 289 seropositive cohort members. A peripheral blood sample was provided by each donor, and peripheral blood mononuclear cells were used for TCR beta sequencing. The Qiagen DNeasy Blood Extraction Kit was used to extract genomic DNA from the blood cell samples. The rearrangement joined TRBV2 to TRBJ1-5; possibly the D gene is TRBD1, per 5 matching bases. This receptor was identified in a woman between 40 and 50 years old in good health and CMV-seropositive. Sequenced sample: PBMCs. Here is the DNA: TGTGCCAGCGGGGGGGAGTACAATCAGCCCCAGCATTTT. Its protein is CASGGEYNQPQHF. This CDR3, with the reference TRBV2 and TRBJ1-5 proteins standing in past its ends, gives the full variable domain EPEVTQTPSHQVTQMGQEVILRCVPISNHLYFYWYRQILGQKVEFLVSFYNNEISEKSEIFDDQFSVERPDGSNFTLKIRSTKLEDSAMYFCASGGEYNQPQHFGDGTRLSIL.